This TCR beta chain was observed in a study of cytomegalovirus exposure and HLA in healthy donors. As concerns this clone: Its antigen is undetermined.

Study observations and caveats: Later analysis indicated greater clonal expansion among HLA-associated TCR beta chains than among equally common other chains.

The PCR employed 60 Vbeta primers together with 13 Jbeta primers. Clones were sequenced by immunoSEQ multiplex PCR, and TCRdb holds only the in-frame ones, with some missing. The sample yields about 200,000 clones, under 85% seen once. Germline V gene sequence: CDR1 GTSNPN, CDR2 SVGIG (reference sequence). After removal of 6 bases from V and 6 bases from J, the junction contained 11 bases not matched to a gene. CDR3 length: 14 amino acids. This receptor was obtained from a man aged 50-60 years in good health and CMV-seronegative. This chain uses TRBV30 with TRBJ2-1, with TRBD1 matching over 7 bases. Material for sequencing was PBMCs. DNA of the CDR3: TGTGCCTGCGACAGGGATTTATTGGGCAATGAGCAGTTCTTC. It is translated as CACDRDLLGNEQFF.